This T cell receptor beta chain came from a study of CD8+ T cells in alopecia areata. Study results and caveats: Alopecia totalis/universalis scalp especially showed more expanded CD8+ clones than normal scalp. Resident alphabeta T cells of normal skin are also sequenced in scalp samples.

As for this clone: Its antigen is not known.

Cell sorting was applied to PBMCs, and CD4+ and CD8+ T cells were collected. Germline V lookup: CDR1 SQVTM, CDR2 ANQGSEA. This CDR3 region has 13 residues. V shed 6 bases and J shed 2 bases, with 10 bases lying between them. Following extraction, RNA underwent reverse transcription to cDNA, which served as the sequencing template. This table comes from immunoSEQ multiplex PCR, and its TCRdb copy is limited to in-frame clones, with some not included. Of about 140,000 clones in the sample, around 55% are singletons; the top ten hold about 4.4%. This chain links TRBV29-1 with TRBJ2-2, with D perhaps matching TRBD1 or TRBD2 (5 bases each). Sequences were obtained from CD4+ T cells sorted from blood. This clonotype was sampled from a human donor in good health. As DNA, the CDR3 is TGCAGCGTAGAGGGGATTAACACCGGGGAGCTGTTTTTT. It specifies CSVEGINTGELFF.